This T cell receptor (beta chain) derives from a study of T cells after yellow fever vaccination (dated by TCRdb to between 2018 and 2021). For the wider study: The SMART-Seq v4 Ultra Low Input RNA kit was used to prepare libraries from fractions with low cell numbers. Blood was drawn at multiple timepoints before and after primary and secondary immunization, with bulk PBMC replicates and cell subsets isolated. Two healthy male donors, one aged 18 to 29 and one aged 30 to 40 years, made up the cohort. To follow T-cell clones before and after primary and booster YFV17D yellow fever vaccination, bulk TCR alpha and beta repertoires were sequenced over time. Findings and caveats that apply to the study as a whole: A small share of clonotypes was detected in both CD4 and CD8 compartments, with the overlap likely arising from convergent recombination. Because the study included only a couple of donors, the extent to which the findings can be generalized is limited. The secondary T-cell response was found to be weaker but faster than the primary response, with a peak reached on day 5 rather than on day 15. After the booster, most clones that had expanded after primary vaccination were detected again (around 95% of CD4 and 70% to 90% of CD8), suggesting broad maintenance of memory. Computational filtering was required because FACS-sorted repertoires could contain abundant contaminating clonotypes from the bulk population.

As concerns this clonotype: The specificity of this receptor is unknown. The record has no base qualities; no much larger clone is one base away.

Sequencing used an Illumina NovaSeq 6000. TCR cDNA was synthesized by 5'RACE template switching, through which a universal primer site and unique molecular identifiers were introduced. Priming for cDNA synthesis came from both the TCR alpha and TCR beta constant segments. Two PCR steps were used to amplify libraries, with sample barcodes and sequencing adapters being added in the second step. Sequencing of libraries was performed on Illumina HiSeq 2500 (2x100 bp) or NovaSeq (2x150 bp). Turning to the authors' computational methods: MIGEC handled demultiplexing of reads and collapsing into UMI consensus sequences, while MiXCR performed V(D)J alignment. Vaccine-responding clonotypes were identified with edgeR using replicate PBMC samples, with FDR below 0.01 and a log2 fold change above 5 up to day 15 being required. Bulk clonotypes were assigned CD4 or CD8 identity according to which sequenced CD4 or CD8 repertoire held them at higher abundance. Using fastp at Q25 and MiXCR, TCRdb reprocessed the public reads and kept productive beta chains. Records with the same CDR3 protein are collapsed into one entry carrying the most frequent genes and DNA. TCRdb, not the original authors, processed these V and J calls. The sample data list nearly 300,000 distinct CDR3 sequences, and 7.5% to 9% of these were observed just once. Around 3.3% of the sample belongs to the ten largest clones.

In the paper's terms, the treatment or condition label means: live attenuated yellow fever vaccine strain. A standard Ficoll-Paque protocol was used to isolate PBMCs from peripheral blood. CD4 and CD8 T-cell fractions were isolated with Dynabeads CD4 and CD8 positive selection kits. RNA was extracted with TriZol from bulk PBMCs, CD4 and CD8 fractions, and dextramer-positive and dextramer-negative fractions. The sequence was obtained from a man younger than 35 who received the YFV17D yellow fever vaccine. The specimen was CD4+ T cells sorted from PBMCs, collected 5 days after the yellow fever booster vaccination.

The DNA sequence is TGTGCCAGCAGCTTAAATCAGGGTTACGGCACAGATACGCAGTATTTT. It is translated as CASSLNQGYGTDTQYF. The chain is encoded by TRBV7-2 joined to TRBJ2-3; D gene: possibly TRBD1, on 5 matching bases. V was cut back by 2 bases and J by 1 base, leaving a gap of 13 bases between them. Inclusive of the bounding cysteine and phenylalanine, the CDR3 is 16 residues long. This entry keeps only the CDR3 DNA: 48 bases, framed from base 1. Looking up the germline V gene yields CDR1 SGHTA and CDR2 FQGNSA.